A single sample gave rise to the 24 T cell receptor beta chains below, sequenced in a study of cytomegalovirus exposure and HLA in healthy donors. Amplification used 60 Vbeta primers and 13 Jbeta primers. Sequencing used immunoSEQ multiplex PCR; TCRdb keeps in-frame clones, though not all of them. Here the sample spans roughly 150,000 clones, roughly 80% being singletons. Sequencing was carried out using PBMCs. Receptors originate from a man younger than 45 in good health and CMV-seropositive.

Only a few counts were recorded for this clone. In nucleotides, the CDR3 is TGTGCCACCGCCAGACAGGGGGCGAACACCGGGGAGCTGTTTTTT. Amino acids: CATARQGANTGELFF. The genes are TRBV6-6 and TRBJ2-2; TRBD1 matches 9 bases. J lost 0 bases, V lost 10 bases, and 6 bases had no gene match. Germline V gene data show CDR1 as MNHNY and CDR2 as SVGAGI (reference sequence). The CDR3 contains 15 residues.

The CDR3 spells CASSSDREENEQYF. In DNA form, the CDR3 reads TGTGCCAGCAGCTCGGACAGGGAGGAGAACGAGCAGTACTTC. This chain joins TRBV5-6 and TRBJ2-7; TRBD1 agrees at 8 bases. The CDR3 consists of 14 residues. Per germline, CDR1 SGHDT and CDR2 YYEEEE. V was pared by 3 bases and J by 5 bases, with 7 bases of the junction left unmatched.

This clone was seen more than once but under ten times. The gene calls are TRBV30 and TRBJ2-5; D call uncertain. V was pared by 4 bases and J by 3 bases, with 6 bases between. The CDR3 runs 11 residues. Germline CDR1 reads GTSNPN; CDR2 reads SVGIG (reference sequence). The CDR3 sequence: CAWKIEETQYF. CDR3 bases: TGTGCCTGGAAAATAGAAGAGACCCAGTACTTC.

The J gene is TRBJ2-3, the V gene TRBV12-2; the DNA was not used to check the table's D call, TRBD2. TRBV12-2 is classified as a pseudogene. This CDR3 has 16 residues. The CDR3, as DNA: TGTGCAAGTCGCTTAGCAGGAGCGGTGAACACAGATACGCAGTATTTT. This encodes CASRLAGAVNTDTQYF.

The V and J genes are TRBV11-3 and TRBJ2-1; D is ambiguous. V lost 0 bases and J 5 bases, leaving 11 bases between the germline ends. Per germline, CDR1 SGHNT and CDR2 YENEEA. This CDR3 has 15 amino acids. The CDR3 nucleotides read TGTGCCAGCAGCTTAGACCCAGGTGAAGACAATGAGCAGTTCTTC. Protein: CASSLDPGEDNEQFF.

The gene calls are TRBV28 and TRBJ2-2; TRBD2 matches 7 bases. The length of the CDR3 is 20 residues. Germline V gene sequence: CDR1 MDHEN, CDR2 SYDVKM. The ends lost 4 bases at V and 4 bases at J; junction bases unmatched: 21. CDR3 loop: CASSSHNTRPMGGGTGELFF. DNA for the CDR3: TGTGCCAGCAGTTCCCACAATACACGACCGATGGGCGGGGGCACCGGGGAGCTGTTTTTT.

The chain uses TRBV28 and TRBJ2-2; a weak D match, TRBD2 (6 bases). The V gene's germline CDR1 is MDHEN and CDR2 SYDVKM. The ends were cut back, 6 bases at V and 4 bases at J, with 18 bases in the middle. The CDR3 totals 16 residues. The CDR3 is CASSWAGLPSTGELFF. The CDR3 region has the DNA TGTGCCAGCAGCTGGGCGGGACTCCCAAGCACCGGGGAGCTGTTTTTT.

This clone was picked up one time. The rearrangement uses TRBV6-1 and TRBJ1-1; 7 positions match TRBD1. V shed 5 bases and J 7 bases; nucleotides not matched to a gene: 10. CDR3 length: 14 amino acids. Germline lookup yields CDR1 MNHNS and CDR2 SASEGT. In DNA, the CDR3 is TGTGCCAGCAGTCAGTTAGGGGGCTCGAATGAAGCTTTCTTT. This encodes CASSQLGGSNEAFF.

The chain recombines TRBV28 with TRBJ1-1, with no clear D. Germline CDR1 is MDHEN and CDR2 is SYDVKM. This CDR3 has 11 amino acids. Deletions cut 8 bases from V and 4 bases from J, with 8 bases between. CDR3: CASEDVTEAFF. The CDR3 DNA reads TGTGCCAGCGAGGATGTCACTGAAGCTTTCTTT.

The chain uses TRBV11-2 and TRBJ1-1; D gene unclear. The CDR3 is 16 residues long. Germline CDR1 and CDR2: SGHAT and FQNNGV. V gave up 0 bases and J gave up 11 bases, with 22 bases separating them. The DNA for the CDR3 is TGTGCCAGCAGCTTAGATCAATCCTTTGCCCGAGAAGAGGCTTTCTTT. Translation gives CASSLDQSFAREEAFF.

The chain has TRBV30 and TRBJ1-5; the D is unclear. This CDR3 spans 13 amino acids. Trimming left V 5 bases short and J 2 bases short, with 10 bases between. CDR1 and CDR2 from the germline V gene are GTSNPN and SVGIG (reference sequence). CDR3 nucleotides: TGTGCCTGGGGGCTCTTGGGCAATCAGCCCCAGCATTTT. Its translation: CAWGLLGNQPQHF.

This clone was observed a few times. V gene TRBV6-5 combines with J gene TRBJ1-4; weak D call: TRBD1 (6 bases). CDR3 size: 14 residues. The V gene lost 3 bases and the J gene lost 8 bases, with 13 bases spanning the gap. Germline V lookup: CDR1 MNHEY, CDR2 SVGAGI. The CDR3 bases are TGTGCCAGCAGTTATACAGGGACCGAGGAAAAACTGTTTTTT. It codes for CASSYTGTEEKLFF.

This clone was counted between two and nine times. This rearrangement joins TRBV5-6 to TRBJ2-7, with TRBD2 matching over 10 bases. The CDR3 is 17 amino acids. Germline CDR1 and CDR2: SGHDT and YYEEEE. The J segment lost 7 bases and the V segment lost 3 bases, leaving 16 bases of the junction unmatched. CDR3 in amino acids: CASSWSVAGGMGAEQYF. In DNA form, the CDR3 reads TGTGCCAGCAGCTGGAGTGTAGCGGGGGGCATGGGGGCGGAGCAGTACTTC. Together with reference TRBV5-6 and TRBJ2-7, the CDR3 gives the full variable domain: DAGVTQSPTHLIKTRGQQVTLRCSPKSGHDTVSWYQQALGQGPQFIFQYYEEEERQRGNFPDRFSGHQFPNYSSELNVNALLLGDSALYLCASSWSVAGGMGAEQYFGPGTRLTVT.

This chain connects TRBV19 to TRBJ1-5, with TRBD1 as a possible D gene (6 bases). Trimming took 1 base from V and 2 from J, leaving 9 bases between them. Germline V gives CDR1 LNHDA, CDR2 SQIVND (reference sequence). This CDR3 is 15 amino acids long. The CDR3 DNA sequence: TGTGCCAGTAGTATAGGAGGGGGTGGCAATCAGCCCCAGCATTTT. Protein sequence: CASSIGGGGNQPQHF.

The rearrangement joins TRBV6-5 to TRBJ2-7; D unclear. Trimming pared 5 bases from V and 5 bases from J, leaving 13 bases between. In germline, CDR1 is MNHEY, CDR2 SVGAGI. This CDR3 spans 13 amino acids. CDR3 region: CASSTLKSNEQYF. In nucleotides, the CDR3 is TGTGCCAGCAGTACTTTGAAATCGAACGAGCAGTACTTC.

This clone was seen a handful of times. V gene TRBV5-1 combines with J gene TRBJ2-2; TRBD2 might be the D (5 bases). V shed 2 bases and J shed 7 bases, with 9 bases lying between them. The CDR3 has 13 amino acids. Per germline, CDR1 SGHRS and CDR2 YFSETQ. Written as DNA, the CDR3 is TGCGCCAGCAGCTTAGAGGGTGGCGGGGAGCTGTTTTTT. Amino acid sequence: CASSLEGGGELFF.

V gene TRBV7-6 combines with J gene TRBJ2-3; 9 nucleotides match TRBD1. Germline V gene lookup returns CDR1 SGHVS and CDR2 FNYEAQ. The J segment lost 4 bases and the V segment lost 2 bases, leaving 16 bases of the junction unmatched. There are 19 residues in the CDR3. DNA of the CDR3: TGTGCCAGCAGCTTACCGGGGCGGGGCCCGGGACAGGGACCAGATACGCAGTATTTT. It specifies CASSLPGRGPGQGPDTQYF.

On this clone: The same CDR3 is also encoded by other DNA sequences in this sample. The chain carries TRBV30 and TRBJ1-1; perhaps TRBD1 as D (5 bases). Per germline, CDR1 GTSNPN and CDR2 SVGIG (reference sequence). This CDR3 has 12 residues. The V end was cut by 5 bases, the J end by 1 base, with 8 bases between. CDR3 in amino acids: CAWGQPNTEAFF. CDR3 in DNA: TGTGCCTGGGGACAACCGAACACTGAAGCTTTCTTT.

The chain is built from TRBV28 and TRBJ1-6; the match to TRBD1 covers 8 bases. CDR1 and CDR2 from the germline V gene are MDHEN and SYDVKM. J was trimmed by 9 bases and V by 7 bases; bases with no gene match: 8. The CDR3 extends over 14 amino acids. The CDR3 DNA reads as TGTGCCAGCATCTTCAGGGGGCAGCGTTCACCCCTCCACTTT. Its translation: CASIFRGQRSPLHF.

DNA of the CDR3: TGTGCCAGCAGCTCTTGGGAGGGAGACGCTGAAGCTTTCTTT. It codes for CASSSWEGDAEAFF. The chain is built from TRBV7-9 and TRBJ1-1; D is ambiguous. The CDR3 extends over 14 amino acids. V was cut by 4 bases and J by 6 bases, with 15 bases left in between. Germline CDR1 and CDR2: SEHNR and FQNEAQ (reference sequence).

This CDR3 is CASSQRATGDGYTF. Here the CDR3 DNA reads TGTGCCAGCAGCCAAAGGGCGACAGGTGACGGCTACACCTTC. The chain has TRBV13 and TRBJ1-2, with a tentative D call TRBD1 (6 bases). V shed 5 bases and J shed 8 bases, with 18 bases lying between them. Per germline, CDR1 PRHDT and CDR2 FYEKMQ (reference sequence). The CDR3 contains 14 residues.

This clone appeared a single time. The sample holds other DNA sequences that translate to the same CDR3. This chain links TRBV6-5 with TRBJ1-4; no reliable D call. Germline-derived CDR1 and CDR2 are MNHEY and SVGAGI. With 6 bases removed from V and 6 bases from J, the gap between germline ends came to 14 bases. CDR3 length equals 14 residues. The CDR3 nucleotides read TGTGCCAGCAGCTCGACGGTGGGCTATGAAAAACTGTTTTTT. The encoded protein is CASSSTVGYEKLFF.

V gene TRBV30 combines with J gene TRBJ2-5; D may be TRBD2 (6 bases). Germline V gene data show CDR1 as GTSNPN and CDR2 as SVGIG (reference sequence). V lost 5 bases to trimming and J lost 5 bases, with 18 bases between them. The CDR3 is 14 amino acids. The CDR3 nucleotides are TGTGCCTGGGGGGGGACCAGCATCGCGGAGACCCAGTACTTC. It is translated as CAWGGTSIAETQYF.

CDR3 coding DNA: TGTGCCACTGGGACAGCAGAGAATGAAAAACTGTTTTTT. Translation gives CATGTAENEKLFF. The chain employs TRBV19 and TRBJ1-4, with 7 bases identical to TRBD1. The CDR3 runs to 13 residues. Per the germline V gene, CDR1 is LNHDA and CDR2 is SQIVND (reference sequence). The V and J ends lost 10 bases and 5 bases, in that order; junction bases with no gene match: 7.